Presented here are 13 T cell receptor beta chains from one specimen sequenced in a study of blood T cell repertoires in COVID-19. Data came from immunoSEQ multiplex PCR; TCRdb stores just in-frame clones and leaves some out. The sample lists roughly 190,000 clones, roughly 80% seen once, with around an eighth in the top ten. The specimen sequenced was peripheral blood. The receptors originated from a woman in her fifties or sixties with acute or convalescent COVID-19.

V is TRBV5-6 and J is TRBJ1-5; 8 nucleotides agree with TRBD1. This CDR3 contains 16 residues. The germline gives CDR1 SGHDT, CDR2 YYEEEE. V trimming: 2 bases; J trimming: 4 bases; junction bases outside the gene matches: 8. CDR3 region: CASSFGQGRANQPQHF. The CDR3 nucleotides read TGTGCCAGCAGCTTCGGACAGGGAAGGGCGAATCAGCCCCAGCATTTT.

V gene TRBV6-1 combines with J gene TRBJ2-1; TRBD2 agrees at 9 bases. The germline gives CDR1 MNHNS, CDR2 SASEGT. CDR3 size: 15 residues. The ends lost 2 bases at V and 9 bases at J; junction bases unmatched: 8. The CDR3 sequence is CASSELGGGAGEQFF. CDR3 bases: TGTGCCAGCAGTGAACTTGGCGGGGGGGCTGGTGAGCAGTTCTTC.

This chain connects TRBV7-6 to TRBJ2-7, with a weak D call TRBD2 (5 bases). There are 11 residues in the CDR3. Looked up from germline, CDR1 is SGHVS and CDR2 is FNYEAQ. The CDR3 DNA reads TGTGGATCCGGGAATGCGTACGAGCAGTACTTC. Protein sequence: CGSGNAYEQYF. The full variable domain, rest sourced from reference TRBV7-6 and TRBJ2-7, is GAGVSQSPRYKVTKRGQDVALRCDPISGHVSLYWYRQALGQGPEFLTYFNYEAQQDKSGLPNDRFSAERPEGSISTLTIQRTEQRDSAMYRCGSGNAYEQYFGPGTRLTVT.

This clone was counted a few times. The chain is built from TRBV12-3 or TRBV12-4 and TRBJ1-1; D might be TRBD1 (5 bases). Trimming stripped 6 bases from V and 1 base from J, with 9 bases between. The CDR3 loop spans 13 amino acids. CDR3 coding DNA: TGTGCCAGCAGGAAACAGGAGAACACTGAAGCTTTCTTT. It specifies CASRKQENTEAFF.

The V and J genes are TRBV4-3 and TRBJ1-4, with 7 bases fitting TRBD1. Germline CDR1 LGHNA, CDR2 YSLEER. With 0 bases clipped from V and 3 bases from J, the junction kept 10 bases outside the gene matches. This CDR3 is 18 amino acids long. Written as DNA, the CDR3 is TGCGCCAGCAGCCAAGATGGGACAGCGTTCGGGTCTAATGAAAAACTGTTTTTT. Amino acids: CASSQDGTAFGSNEKLFF.

The V call is TRBV2, the J call TRBJ2-6; 11 bases agree with TRBD2. The CDR3 extends over 17 amino acids. From germline, CDR1 is SNHLY and CDR2 FYNNEI. Unmatched junction bases numbered 3, after V lost 5 bases and J lost 0 bases. CDR3 coding DNA: TGTGCCAGCAGTACTAGCGGGGGTCGCTCTGGGGCCAACGTCCTGACTTTC. Translating gives CASSTSGGRSGANVLTF.

The rearrangement uses TRBV24-1 and TRBJ1-5, with TRBD1 matching 12 bases. CDR1 and CDR2 (germline): KGHDR, SFDVKD. CDR3 length: 18 amino acids. Trimming at V came to 4 bases and at J to 0 bases, leaving 6 bases not matched to a gene. Here the CDR3 reads CATSEGTGGSYSNQPQHF. In DNA form, the CDR3 reads TGTGCCACCAGTGAGGGGACAGGGGGCTCGTATAGCAATCAGCCCCAGCATTTT.

This clone was counted once. The V gene is TRBV21-1, the J gene TRBJ2-3; the table's D call, TRBD1, was not checked against the DNA. TRBV21-1 is a documented pseudogene. The CDR3 runs to 12 residues. CDR3 loop: CARLQEADTQYF. Here the CDR3 DNA reads TGTGCCAGGCTTCAGGAAGCAGATACGCAGTATTTT.

This clone was detected only a few times. The chain links TRBV6-6 to TRBJ1-1; a possible D gene is TRBD1 (6 bases). The CDR3 consists of 13 residues. The V and J ends lost 5 bases and 10 bases respectively, with 17 bases between them. CDR1 is MNHNY and CDR2 is SVGAGI in the germline V gene (reference sequence). CDR3 bases: TGTGCCAGCAGTACACGGACAGACCGGGGAGCTTTCTTT. Its protein is CASSTRTDRGAFF.

This chain uses TRBV28 with TRBJ2-7, with D possibly TRBD1 on 6 matching bases. Germline V lookup: CDR1 MDHEN, CDR2 SYDVKM. V lost 5 bases and J 3 bases, leaving 11 bases between the germline ends. This CDR3 region has 13 residues. In DNA, the CDR3 is TGTGCCAGCAGTGCTACAGGGTACTACGAGCAGTACTTC. Protein sequence: CASSATGYYEQYF.

The gene calls are TRBV27 and TRBJ1-1; D is ambiguous. V was trimmed by 3 bases and J by 3 bases, leaving 14 bases between them. Germline CDR1 reads MNHEY; CDR2 reads SMNVEV (reference sequence). The CDR3 covers 15 residues. Here the CDR3 DNA reads TGTGCCAGCAGTTTCTGGGCTCTTGGTCACACTGAAGCTTTCTTT. It encodes CASSFWALGHTEAFF.

This chain uses TRBV4-3 with TRBJ2-1, with 7 bases identical to TRBD2. Trimming cost V 4 bases and J 7 bases; bases outside gene matches: 10. The CDR3 is made up of 15 amino acids. In germline, CDR1 is LGHNA, CDR2 YSLEER. The CDR3 DNA reads as TGCGCCAGCAGCCCCCGGGGCGGGAGAAGTAATGAGCAGTTCTTC. It is translated as CASSPRGGRSNEQFF.

CDR3 in DNA: TGTGCCAGCAGCTTCCAGGGGGGAGAAAAACTGTTTTTT. It yields the protein CASSFQGGEKLFF. The rearrangement joins TRBV7-8 to TRBJ1-4; 7 positions match TRBD1. The CDR3 sequence is 13 residues long. Trimming removed 3 bases from V and 8 bases from J; junction bases left unmatched: 3. Germline CDR1 is SGHVS and CDR2 is FQNEAQ.